The entry that follows covers one T cell receptor (beta chain) sequence. Clones were sequenced by immunoSEQ multiplex PCR, and TCRdb holds only the in-frame ones, with some missing. The data hold over 35,000 clones, with 80% to 95% observed a single time. These data belong to a study of ipilimumab plus nivolumab after autologous stem cell transplantation. The V gene's germline CDR1 is GTSNPN and CDR2 SVGIG (reference sequence). The CDR3 is 15 residues long. V lost 0 bases and J 5 bases, leaving 13 bases between the germline ends. The TCR originated in a male donor with multiple myeloma. This material consisted of PBMCs, taken in a trial of ipilimumab plus nivolumab as post-transplant consolidation. The V call is TRBV30, the J call TRBJ1-4; D gene unclear. As DNA, the CDR3 is TGTGCCTGGAGTGTAGACGGCCGAAGGAATGAAAAACTGTTTTTT. Amino acid sequence: CAWSVDGRRNEKLFF.